These 32 T cell receptor beta chains originate from one sample sequenced in a study of cytotoxic CD8 clonotypes in ibrutinib-treated CLL (dated by TCRdb to the early 2020s). Libraries were made using the immunoSEQ multiplex PCR assay. The table comes from immuneACCESS by way of TCRdb, which keeps in-frame sequences with V and J called. Part of the clones is missing from these tables; in studies checked, under half for an unresolved V gene and the rest for unknown reasons. The sample table contains 130,000 to 150,000 clones; only one count was recorded for about 80% of them. The ten largest clones capture roughly 13% of the sample. This specimen's time point label, per the study, means: about 11 months on ibrutinib. The source material was PBMCs, sampled after 12 months of ibrutinib treatment. These receptors originate from a human donor with chronic lymphocytic leukemia.

The chain couples TRBV11-2 to TRBJ2-1; D is undetermined. CDR3 length: 13 amino acids. Germline CDR1 reads SGHAT; CDR2 reads FQNNGV. V lost 5 bases and J 5 bases, leaving 10 bases between the germline ends. This CDR3 reads CASSPLVDNEQFF. CDR3 nucleotides: TGTGCCAGCAGCCCGCTTGTAGACAATGAGCAGTTCTTC.

This chain joins TRBV4-1 and TRBJ2-1; the D is unclear. Germline V gives CDR1 MGHRA, CDR2 YSYEKL. The CDR3 contains 12 residues. V lost 3 bases, J lost 5 bases, and 5 bases lay in between. CDR3 in amino acids: CASSHSNNEQFF. Written as DNA, the CDR3 is TGCGCCAGCAGCCACTCGAACAATGAGCAGTTCTTC.

CDR3 bases: TGTGCCAGCAGATCCTACAGGGGGCAGGGAGATACGCAGTATTTT. Its translation: CASRSYRGQGDTQYF. The J gene is TRBJ2-3, the V gene TRBV11-2; 9 bases match TRBD1. Germline V gives CDR1 SGHAT, CDR2 FQNNGV. V lost 6 bases and J lost 5; bases outside the gene matches: 9. The CDR3 extends over 15 amino acids.

The chain couples TRBV11-2 to TRBJ2-7; D may be TRBD1 (5 bases). This CDR3 has 13 amino acids. Germline loops: CDR1 SGHAT, CDR2 FQNNGV. V was pared by 4 bases and J by 4 bases, with 11 bases between. The CDR3 loop reads CASSSTVSYEQYF. For the CDR3, the DNA is TGTGCCAGCAGCTCGACAGTTTCTTACGAGCAGTACTTC.

This clone turned up a few times. The CDR3 DNA is TGTGCCAGCAGCCAGGACCGCTCCTACAATGAGCAGTTCTTC. This translates into CASSQDRSYNEQFF. This chain uses TRBV2 with TRBJ2-1; no definite D call. CDR3 length: 14 residues. Per the germline V gene, CDR1 is SNHLY and CDR2 is FYNNEI. The V end lost 6 bases, the J end lost 0 bases, and 9 bases lay between the germline ends.

J is TRBJ2-3 and V is TRBV4-3; 12 nucleotides match TRBD2. The V gene's germline CDR1 is LGHNA and CDR2 YSLEER. CDR3 length equals 15 residues. Trimming took 6 bases from V and 2 from J; bases not matched to a gene: 3. CDR3 nucleotide sequence: TGCGCCAGCAGTAGGACTAGCGGGGACACAGATACGCAGTATTTT. Encoded protein: CASSRTSGDTDTQYF.

The chain is built from TRBV25-1 and TRBJ1-2, with D hard to call. The V gene's germline CDR1 is MGHDK and CDR2 SYGVNS. V dropped 1 base and J dropped 5 bases, with 8 bases sitting between them. The CDR3 spans 13 residues. The CDR3 loop reads CASSEWRGYGYTF. CDR3 sequence (DNA): TGTGCCAGCAGTGAATGGCGGGGTTATGGCTACACCTTC.

V is TRBV10-1 and J is TRBJ2-3; a weak D match, TRBD2 (5 bases). The CDR3 contains 13 residues. Germline loops: CDR1 WNHNN, CDR2 SYGVQD (reference sequence). The V end lost 8 bases, the J end lost 0 bases, and 9 bases lay between the germline ends. The CDR3 is CASGGLSTDTQYF. DNA of the CDR3: TGCGCCAGCGGCGGGTTGAGCACAGATACGCAGTATTTT.

The V gene is TRBV5-4, the J gene TRBJ2-5; TRBD2 matches at 7 bases. Trimming removed 0 bases from V and 5 bases from J; junction bases left unmatched: 13. Germline values: CDR1 SGHNT, CDR2 YYREEE (reference sequence). This CDR3 has 17 residues. The CDR3, as DNA: TGTGCCAGCAGCTTGGGGGGAGGGTTGCGGTATTCGGAGACCCAGTACTTC. The encoded protein is CASSLGGGLRYSETQYF.

Written as DNA, the CDR3 is TGTGCCAGCAGCTTAGCTTTGGTGTCCGGGGAGCTGTTTTTT. This sequence encodes CASSLALVSGELFF. The chain links TRBV7-2 to TRBJ2-2; D remains unclear. Germline CDR1 reads SGHTA; CDR2 reads FQGNSA. This CDR3 contains 14 residues. V was clipped by 0 bases and J by 6 bases, with 8 bases between them.

This sequence joins TRBV18 and TRBJ2-1; tentatively, D is TRBD1 (6 bases). Germline lookup yields CDR1 KGHSH and CDR2 LQKENI. V gave up 3 bases and J gave up 6 bases, with 12 bases separating them. There are 14 residues in the CDR3. This chain's CDR3 is CASSPQGPPNEQFF. CDR3 sequence (DNA): TGTGCCAGCTCACCGCAGGGGCCACCCAATGAGCAGTTCTTC.

The V gene is TRBV2, the J gene TRBJ2-7, with D unclear. Germline lookup yields CDR1 SNHLY and CDR2 FYNNEI. V lost 3 bases, J lost 2 bases, and 14 bases lay in between. This CDR3 is 15 amino acids long. For the CDR3, the DNA is TGTGCCAGCAGTGATGGTTGGCGCTATACCTACGAGCAGTACTTC. It yields the protein CASSDGWRYTYEQYF.

The chain combines TRBV5-1 with TRBJ2-7, with D maybe TRBD2 (7 bases). From germline, CDR1 is SGHRS and CDR2 YFSETQ. Trimming cost V 4 bases and J 6 bases, with 26 bases left between them. This CDR3 is 17 amino acids long. The CDR3 DNA sequence: TGCGCCAGCAGCCCGTCGGGGGGCAGGGAATATTCTGGCGAGCAGTACTTC. Protein product: CASSPSGGREYSGEQYF.

J is TRBJ1-4 and V is TRBV2, with D perhaps TRBD1 (5 bases). Trimming removed 4 bases at V and 5 bases at J, with 14 bases between. There are 15 residues in the CDR3. The V gene's germline CDR1 is SNHLY and CDR2 FYNNEI. CDR3 protein: CASSASGTVNEKLFF. As DNA, the CDR3 is TGTGCCAGCAGTGCTTCCGGGACTGTGAATGAAAAACTGTTTTTT.

As DNA, the CDR3 is TGTGCCAGCAGTCCCTCTCATGATACCTTCTATGGCTACACCTTC. Translated: CASSPSHDTFYGYTF. This chain links TRBV4-2 with TRBJ1-2, with D hard to call. The germline gives CDR1 LGHNA, CDR2 YNFKEQ. The V end was cut by 6 bases, the J end by 4 bases, with 18 bases between. The CDR3 spans 15 residues.

The CDR3 reads CASGVQETQYF. CDR3 coding DNA: TGTGCCAGCGGAGTTCAAGAGACCCAGTACTTC. The V and J genes are TRBV7-6 and TRBJ2-5; D ambiguous. The V and J ends lost 8 bases and 2 bases respectively, with 6 bases between them. The CDR3 length is 11 residues. In germline, CDR1 is SGHVS, CDR2 FNYEAQ.

The chain employs TRBV11-2 and TRBJ2-2; possibly TRBD1 for D (6 bases). The CDR3 spans 17 residues. Trimming pared 5 bases from V and 2 bases from J, leaving 18 bases between. Germline lookup yields CDR1 SGHAT and CDR2 FQNNGV. The CDR3 spells CASSTKSGTLNTGELFF. Here the CDR3 DNA reads TGTGCCAGCAGCACGAAAAGTGGGACATTAAACACCGGGGAGCTGTTTTTT. The whole variable domain, remainder taken from reference TRBV11-2 and TRBJ2-2, is EAGVAQSPRYKIIEKRQSVAFWCNPISGHATLYWYQQILGQGPKLLIQFQNNGVVDDSQLPKDRFSAERLKGVDSTLKIQPAKLEDSAVYLCASSTKSGTLNTGELFFGEGSRLTVL.

The J gene is TRBJ2-1, the V gene TRBV9, with 9 bases identical to TRBD1. With V trimmed by 4 bases and J by 9 bases, 11 bases remained unmatched. The CDR3 is 15 amino acids. Germline CDR1 reads SGDLS; CDR2 reads YYNGEE. As DNA, the CDR3 is TGTGCCAGCAGCATAACCGGACAGGGGTTGGTTGAGCAGTTCTTC. It translates to CASSITGQGLVEQFF.

The V and J genes are TRBV6-6 and TRBJ2-7; D possibly corresponds to TRBD1 (6 bases). Trimming left V 2 bases short and J 7 bases short, with 15 bases between. Per germline, CDR1 MNHNY and CDR2 SVGAGI (reference sequence). The CDR3 spans 14 residues. The chain's CDR3 is CASSYPDRPGEQYF. CDR3 bases: TGTGCCAGCAGTTACCCCGACAGGCCCGGGGAGCAGTACTTC.

The chain uses TRBV5-4 and TRBJ2-1, with 11 nucleotides matching TRBD2. Per the germline V gene, CDR1 is SGHNT and CDR2 is YYREEE (reference sequence). The CDR3 extends over 16 amino acids. Germline trimming cut 6 bases from V and 3 bases from J; bases unmatched to any gene: 8. CDR3 loop: CASTPTGTSGYNEQFF. The CDR3 DNA sequence: TGTGCCAGCACCCCAACCGGGACTAGCGGCTACAATGAGCAGTTCTTC. The whole variable domain, remainder taken from reference TRBV5-4 and TRBJ2-1, is ETGVTQSPTHLIKTRGQQVTLRCSSQSGHNTVSWYQQALGQGPQFIFQYYREEENGRGNFPPRFSGLQFPNYSSELNVNALELDDSALYLCASTPTGTSGYNEQFFGPGTRLTVL.

This sequence joins TRBV10-3 and TRBJ2-1; 7 positions agree with TRBD2. This CDR3 has 15 amino acids. The ends lost 8 bases at V and 3 bases at J; junction bases unmatched: 10. Germline V gene sequence: CDR1 ENHRY, CDR2 SYGVKD. Here the CDR3 reads CAIRLAGDIYNEQFF. Written as DNA, the CDR3 is TGTGCCATCCGTTTGGCGGGAGACATCTACAATGAGCAGTTCTTC.

The chain links TRBV4-1 to TRBJ1-1; 11 bases fit TRBD1. Germline values: CDR1 MGHRA, CDR2 YSYEKL. After removal of 5 bases from V and 5 bases from J, the junction contained 7 bases not matched to a gene. This CDR3 comprises 15 residues. CDR3 loop: CASSSWTGGRTEAFF. The DNA of the CDR3 is TGCGCCAGCAGCTCCTGGACAGGGGGCCGGACTGAAGCTTTCTTT.

This clone was seen more than once but under ten times. The chain is built from TRBV18 and TRBJ2-1; the D gene is possibly TRBD2 (5 bases). The CDR3 contains 14 residues. V lost 1 base and J 10 bases, leaving 14 bases between the germline ends. From germline, CDR1 is KGHSH and CDR2 LQKENI. CDR3 sequence: CASSPQYLALEQFF. CDR3 coding DNA: TGTGCCAGCTCACCACAATATCTAGCACTGGAGCAGTTCTTC.

The chain has TRBV11-1 and TRBJ2-5; 8 bases fit TRBD1. V trimming: 5 bases; J trimming: 2 bases; junction bases outside the gene matches: 7. This CDR3 spans 15 amino acids. The germline gives CDR1 SGHAT, CDR2 FQDESV (reference sequence). The CDR3 sequence: CASSTPDRGQETQYF. CDR3 DNA sequence: TGTGCCAGCAGCACCCCCGACAGGGGTCAAGAGACCCAGTACTTC.

The chain joins TRBV19 to TRBJ2-5; D not certain. The CDR3 length is 14 residues. Germline loops: CDR1 LNHDA, CDR2 SQIVND (reference sequence). Deletions cut 5 bases from V and 2 bases from J, with 12 bases between. The CDR3 loop is CASSVDKLQETQYF. CDR3 nucleotide sequence: TGTGCCAGTAGTGTTGACAAACTACAAGAGACCCAGTACTTC.

J is TRBJ1-6 and V is TRBV5-1; perhaps TRBD1 as D (5 bases). V dropped 2 bases and J dropped 10 bases, with 10 bases sitting between them. Germline V gene data show CDR1 as SGHRS and CDR2 as YFSETQ. The CDR3 is 13 residues long. CDR3 amino acids: CASSFREESPLHF. The CDR3 nucleotides are TGCGCCAGCAGCTTCAGGGAGGAGTCACCCCTCCACTTT.

The V and J genes are TRBV6-6 and TRBJ2-7; D may be TRBD1 (5 bases). This CDR3 is built from 13 residues. V gave up 5 bases and J gave up 3 bases, with 11 bases separating them. The germline CDR1 and CDR2 sequences are MNHNY and SVGAGI (reference sequence). The CDR3 DNA sequence: TGTGCCAGCAGTAACTTACAGGACTACGAGCAGTACTTC. Encoded protein: CASSNLQDYEQYF.

The V gene is TRBV5-8, the J gene TRBJ1-2; 9 bases map to TRBD1. The germline V gene has CDR1 SGHTS and CDR2 YDEGEE. The junction had 9 bases not matched to a gene; V was cut back by 5 bases and J by 4 bases. The length of the CDR3 is 15 residues. This chain's CDR3 is CASSLLQGAGYGYTF. In nucleotides, the CDR3 is TGTGCCAGCAGTTTGTTACAGGGGGCAGGCTATGGCTACACCTTC.

This rearrangement joins TRBV18 to TRBJ2-5, with D unresolved. V was clipped by 5 bases and J by 2 bases, with 12 bases between them. Germline CDR1 is KGHSH and CDR2 is LQKENI. This CDR3 contains 14 residues. The CDR3 DNA follows: TGTGCCAGCTCAGCCCCCGGGCCGCAAGAGACCCAGTACTTC. Amino acid sequence: CASSAPGPQETQYF.

The chain joins TRBV11-2 to TRBJ2-5; no definite D call. This CDR3 is built from 14 residues. Germline-derived CDR1 and CDR2 are SGHAT and FQNNGV. The V end was cut by 2 bases, the J end by 3 bases, with 10 bases between. CDR3 bases: TGTGCCAGCAGCTTATTTTTCCGGGAAGAGACCCAGTACTTC. It is translated as CASSLFFREETQYF. The variable domain in full, completed from reference TRBV11-2 and TRBJ2-5, reads EAGVAQSPRYKIIEKRQSVAFWCNPISGHATLYWYQQILGQGPKLLIQFQNNGVVDDSQLPKDRFSAERLKGVDSTLKIQPAKLEDSAVYLCASSLFFREETQYFGPGTRLLVL.

The table lists this clone with a few counts. The CDR3 spells CASSQGSGGVKIDTQYF. The CDR3 DNA reads as TGCGCCAGCAGCCAGGGTTCTGGCGGCGTCAAGATAGATACGCAGTATTTT. The V gene is TRBV4-3, the J gene TRBJ2-3; D not resolved. CDR3 length equals 17 residues. V lost 3 bases and J lost 5, with 21 bases in between. Germline CDR1 LGHNA, CDR2 YSLEER.

The chain couples TRBV5-4 to TRBJ2-7, with a possible D match to TRBD1 (6 bases). Trimming removed 5 bases at V and 2 bases at J, with 17 bases between. In germline, CDR1 is SGHNT, CDR2 YYREEE (reference sequence). CDR3 length: 15 residues. CDR3 region: CASSSQTGSPYEQYF. The DNA for the CDR3 is TGTGCCAGCAGTTCCCAGACAGGCTCCCCCTACGAGCAGTACTTC.